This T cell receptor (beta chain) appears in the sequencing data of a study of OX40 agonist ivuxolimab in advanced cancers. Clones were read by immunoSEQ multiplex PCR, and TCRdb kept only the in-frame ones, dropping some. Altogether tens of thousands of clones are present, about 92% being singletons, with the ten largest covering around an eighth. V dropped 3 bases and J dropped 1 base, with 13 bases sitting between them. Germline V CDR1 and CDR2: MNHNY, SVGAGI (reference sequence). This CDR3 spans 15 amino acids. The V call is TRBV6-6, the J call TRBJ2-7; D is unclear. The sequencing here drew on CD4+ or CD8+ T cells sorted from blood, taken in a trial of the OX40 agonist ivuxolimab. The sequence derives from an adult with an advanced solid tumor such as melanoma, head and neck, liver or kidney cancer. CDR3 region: CASSYDFGGSYEQYF. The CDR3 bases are TGTGCCAGCAGTTATGATTTCGGCGGATCCTACGAGCAGTACTTC.